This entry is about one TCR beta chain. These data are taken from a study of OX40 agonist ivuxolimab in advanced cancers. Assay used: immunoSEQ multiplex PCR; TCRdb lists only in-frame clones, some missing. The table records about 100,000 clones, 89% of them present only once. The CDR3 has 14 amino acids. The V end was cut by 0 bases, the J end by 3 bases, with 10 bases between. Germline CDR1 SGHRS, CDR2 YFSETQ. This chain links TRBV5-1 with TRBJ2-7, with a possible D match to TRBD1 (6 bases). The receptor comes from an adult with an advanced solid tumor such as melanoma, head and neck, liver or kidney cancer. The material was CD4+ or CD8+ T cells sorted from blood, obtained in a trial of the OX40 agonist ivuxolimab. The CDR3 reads CASSLAGQLYEQYF. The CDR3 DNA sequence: TGCGCCAGCAGCTTGGCCGGACAGCTCTACGAGCAGTACTTC. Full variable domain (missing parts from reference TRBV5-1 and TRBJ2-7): KAGVTQTPRYLIKTRGQQVTLSCSPISGHRSVSWYQQTPGQGLQFLFEYFSETQRNKGNFPGRFSGRQFSNSRSEMNVSTLELGDSALYLCASSLAGQLYEQYFGPGTRLTVT.